This is a list of T cell receptor beta chains from one sample in a study of cytomegalovirus exposure and HLA in healthy donors. Sequencing was performed with immunoSEQ multiplex PCR; in TCRdb, only in-frame clones are kept and a portion is missing. This sample has about 200,000 clones, with about 77% found just once. Sample: PBMCs. These receptors came from a woman in her twenties or thirties in good health and CMV-seronegative. Each CDR3 is given with its conserved first and last residue.

J gene | V gene | CDR3 protein
TRBJ2-7 | TRBV5-6 | CASSLAGSYEQYF
TRBJ1-2 | TRBV15 | CATRGPGGYGYTF
TRBJ2-1 | TRBV5-4 | CASSSQRTSDEQFF
TRBJ2-7 | TRBV7-9 | CASSPVGLSAYEQYF
TRBJ2-7 | TRBV4-1 | CASSQAGDRVYF
TRBJ2-1 | TRBV28 | CASSLGTDYNEQFF
TRBJ2-7 | TRBV19 | CASSRRDREYEQYF
TRBJ2-1 | TRBV5-1 | CASRPLAGGPGDEQFF
TRBJ1-1 | TRBV5-1 | CASSLAQNTEAFF
TRBJ1-2 | TRBV6-5 | CASSAAVDYGYTF
TRBJ1-4 | TRBV28 | CASKGRDRERGFGEKLFF
TRBJ2-7 | TRBV7-9 | CASSINQGRNEQYF
TRBJ1-1 | TRBV5-4 | CASSPTNDRGGTEAFF
TRBJ2-3 | TRBV28 | CASSFSPAGADTQYF
TRBJ2-1 | TRBV9 | CASSVEGTSGGNEQFF
TRBJ1-3 | TRBV4-2 | CASSQRTGGRSGNTIYF
TRBJ2-7 | TRBV5-1 | CASRQLQGSSYEQYF
TRBJ2-1 | TRBV13 | CASSSQGEQFF
TRBJ2-7 | TRBV9 | CASSVGGLAGVDEQYF
TRBJ2-7 | TRBV6-5 | CASSSRGLTEQYF
TRBJ2-7 | TRBV6-5 | CASSGHTSSYEQYF
TRBJ2-1 | TRBV7-7 | CASSAGLAGGNEQFF
TRBJ1-4 | TRBV5-6 | CASSLGQGYEKLFF
TRBJ1-2 | TRBV19 | CASSIRGDYGYTF
TRBJ2-2 | TRBV27 | CASSLSLLGLAPRYTGELFF
TRBJ2-1 | TRBV4-1 | CASSQDVGTSGYNEQFF
TRBJ2-7 | TRBV28 | CATLGPLYEQYF
TRBJ1-4 | TRBV30 | CAWSFGGVEKLFF
TRBJ1-2 | TRBV28 | CASSFDRRGYPF
TRBJ2-3 | TRBV2 | CASSVWRGGTDTQYF
TRBJ2-7 | TRBV4-1 | CASSPRGAGASRYGQYF
TRBJ2-4 | TRBV27 | CASSWDRGNIQYF
TRBJ2-6 | TRBV19 | CASSISGSGANVLTF
TRBJ2-2 | TRBV27 | CASSLGTGITGELFF
TRBJ2-7 | TRBV20-1 | CSVDEGYEQYF
TRBJ2-1 | TRBV19 | CASTQLGGPGEQFF
TRBJ2-1 | TRBV5-1 | CASSLGSGPYNEQFF
TRBJ2-6 | TRBV5-1 | CASSPGDSSGANVLTF
TRBJ1-2 | TRBV7-8 | CASGTYGYTF
TRBJ2-4 | TRBV11-2 | CASSPARTAGIQYF
TRBJ2-1 | TRBV11-3 | CASSWSFGGPGEQFF
TRBJ2-3 | TRBV18 | CASSPSVGRADTQYF
TRBJ2-7 | TRBV5-6 | CASGEDRRFPVEQYF
TRBJ2-3 | TRBV12-5 | CASGPTPRDTQYF
TRBJ2-7 | TRBV10-3 | CAISEQGPTYEQYF
TRBJ2-2 | TRBV10-3 | CAIGQVATGELFF
TRBJ2-1 | TRBV7-6 | CASSRDNYNEQFF
TRBJ2-1 | TRBV5-1 | CASSGSTGVSYNEQFF
TRBJ2-5 | TRBV27 | CASSPLGLALETQYF
TRBJ1-1 | TRBV7-8 | CASSSQGDTEAFF
TRBJ1-5 | TRBV6-5 | CASSEARGQPQHF
TRBJ1-4 | TRBV30 | CAWSADAGTGNEKLFF
TRBJ2-2 | TRBV5-1 | CASSLVAGGAGELFF
TRBJ2-3 | TRBV19 | CASSWTSGGTDTQYF
TRBJ1-2 | TRBV18 | CASSPGAGGEGYTF
TRBJ2-7 | TRBV6-5 | CASRAASGEQYF
TRBJ1-2 | TRBV9 | CASSGTTGAYTF
TRBJ2-1 | TRBV5-4 | CASSFLAENNEQFF